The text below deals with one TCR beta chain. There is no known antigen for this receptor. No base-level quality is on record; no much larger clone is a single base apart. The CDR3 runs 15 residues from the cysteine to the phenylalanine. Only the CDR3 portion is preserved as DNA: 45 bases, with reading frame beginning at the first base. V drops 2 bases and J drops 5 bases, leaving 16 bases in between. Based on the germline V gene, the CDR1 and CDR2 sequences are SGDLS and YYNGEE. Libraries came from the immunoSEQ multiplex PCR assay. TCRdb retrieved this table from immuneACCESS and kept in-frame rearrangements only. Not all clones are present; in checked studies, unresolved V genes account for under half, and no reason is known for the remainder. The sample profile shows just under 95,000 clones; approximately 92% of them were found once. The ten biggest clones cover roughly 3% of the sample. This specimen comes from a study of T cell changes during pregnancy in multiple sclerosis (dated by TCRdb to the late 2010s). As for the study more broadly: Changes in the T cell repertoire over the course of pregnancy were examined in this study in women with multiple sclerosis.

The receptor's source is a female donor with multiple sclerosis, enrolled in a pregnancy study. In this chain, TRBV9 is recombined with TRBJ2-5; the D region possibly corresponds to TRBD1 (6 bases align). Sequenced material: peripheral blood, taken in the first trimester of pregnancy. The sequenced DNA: TGTGCCAGCAGCGTCACAGGGCTAATAGGGGAGACCCAGTACTTC. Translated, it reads CASSVTGLIGETQYF.